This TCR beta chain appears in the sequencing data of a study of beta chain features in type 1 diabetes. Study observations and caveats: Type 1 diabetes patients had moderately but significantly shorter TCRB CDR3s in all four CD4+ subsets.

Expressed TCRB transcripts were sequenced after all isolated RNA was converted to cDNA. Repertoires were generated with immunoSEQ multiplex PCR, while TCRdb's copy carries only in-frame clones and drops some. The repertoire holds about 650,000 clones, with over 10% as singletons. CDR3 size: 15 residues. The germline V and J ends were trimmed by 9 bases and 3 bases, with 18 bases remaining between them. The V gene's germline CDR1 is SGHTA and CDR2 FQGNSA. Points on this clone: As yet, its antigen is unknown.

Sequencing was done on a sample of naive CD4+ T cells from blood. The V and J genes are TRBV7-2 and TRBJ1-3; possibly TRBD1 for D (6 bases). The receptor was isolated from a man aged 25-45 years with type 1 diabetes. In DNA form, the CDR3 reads TGTGCCAGTACCTTGGGACTGACAGGTGGAAACACCATATATTTT. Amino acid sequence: CASTLGLTGGNTIYF.